This T cell receptor (beta chain) was identified during a study of response to subunit inactivated influenza vaccine. Study conclusions and caveats: Every seasonal influenza vaccination brings in few new T cells, the authors suggested.

Trimming cost V 2 bases and J 2 bases, with 12 bases left between them. The CDR3 spans 15 residues. Germline V CDR1 and CDR2: MDHEN, SYDVKM. TCRdb independently ran MiXCR on the RT-PCR reads; one entry per CDR3 protein. The sample lists 650,000 or so distinct CDR3 sequences, around 13% occurring once. This clonotype occurred many times. Its antigen remains unknown. The sequence was obtained from a man aged 45-65 years who received an inactivated influenza vaccine. The rearrangement uses TRBV28 and TRBJ1-2, with a possible D match to TRBD1 (5 bases). The sequencing here drew on PBMCs from blood, taken less than 15 days before vaccination. The CDR3 bases are TGTGCCAGCAGTTTACTACAGGAACCGAACTATGGCTACACCTTC. This encodes CASSLLQEPNYGYTF.